This T cell receptor beta chain was recovered during a study of T-cell reconstitution after alpha-beta-depleted transplantation in children. This clonotype was seen a handful of times. Germline CDR1 DFQATT, CDR2 SNEGSKA (reference sequence). CDR3 length: 15 amino acids. This sample's TCRbeta library carried unique molecular identifier barcodes. TCRdb processed the PCR reads anew with MiXCR; each CDR3 protein has one entry. The data contain approximately 490,000 distinct CDR3 sequences, roughly an eighth of them singletons. The chain combines TRBV20-1 with TRBJ2-3, with a tentative D call TRBD2 (6 bases). The material was PBMCs from the stem cell graft donor, obtained from the stem cell graft. The receptor comes from a human donor who donated a stem cell graft to a child with combined immunodeficiency. The CDR3 DNA reads TGCTCCCCCAGGACGGGACTCGGAAGCACAGATACGCAGTATTTT. It encodes CSPRTGLGSTDTQYF.